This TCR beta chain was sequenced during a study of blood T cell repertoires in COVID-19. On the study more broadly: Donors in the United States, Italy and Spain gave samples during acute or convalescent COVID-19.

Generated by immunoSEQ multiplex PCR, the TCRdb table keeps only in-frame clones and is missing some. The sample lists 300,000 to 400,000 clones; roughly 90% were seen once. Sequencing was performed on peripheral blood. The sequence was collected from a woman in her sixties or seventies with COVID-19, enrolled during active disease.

The CDR3 protein is CASSFTASGGLYEQYF. CDR3 in DNA: TGCGCCAGCAGCTTTACAGCTAGCGGGGGCCTATACGAGCAGTACTTC. The chain joins TRBV5-1 to TRBJ2-7, with 10 bases aligning to TRBD2. With V trimmed by 2 bases and J by 4 bases, 9 bases remained unmatched. Germline loops: CDR1 SGHRS, CDR2 YFSETQ. This CDR3 comprises 16 residues.